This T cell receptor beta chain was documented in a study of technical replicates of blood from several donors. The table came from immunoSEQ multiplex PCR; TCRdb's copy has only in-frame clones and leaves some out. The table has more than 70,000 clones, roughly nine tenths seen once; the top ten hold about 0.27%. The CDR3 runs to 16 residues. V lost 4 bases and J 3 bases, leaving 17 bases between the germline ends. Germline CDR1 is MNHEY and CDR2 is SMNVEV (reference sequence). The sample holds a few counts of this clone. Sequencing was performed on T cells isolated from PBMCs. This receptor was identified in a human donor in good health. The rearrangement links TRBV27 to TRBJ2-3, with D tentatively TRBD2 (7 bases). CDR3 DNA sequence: TGTGCCAGCAGTTCCGGGGGGCGCGACTTAACAGATACGCAGTATTTT. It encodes CASSSGGRDLTDTQYF.